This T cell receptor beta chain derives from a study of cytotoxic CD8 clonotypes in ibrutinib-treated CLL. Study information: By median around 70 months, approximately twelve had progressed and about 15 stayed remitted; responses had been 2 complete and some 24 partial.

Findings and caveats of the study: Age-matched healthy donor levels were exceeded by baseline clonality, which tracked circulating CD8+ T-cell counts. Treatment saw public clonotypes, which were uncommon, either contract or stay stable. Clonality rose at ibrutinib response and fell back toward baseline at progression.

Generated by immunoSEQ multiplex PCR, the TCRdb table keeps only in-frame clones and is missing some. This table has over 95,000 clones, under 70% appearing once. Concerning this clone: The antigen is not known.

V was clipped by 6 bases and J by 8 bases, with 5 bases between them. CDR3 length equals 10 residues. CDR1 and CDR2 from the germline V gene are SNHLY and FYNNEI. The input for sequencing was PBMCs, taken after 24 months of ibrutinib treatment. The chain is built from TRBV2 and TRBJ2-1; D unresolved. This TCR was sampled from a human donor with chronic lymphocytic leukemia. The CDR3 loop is CASRKDEQFF. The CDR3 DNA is TGTGCCAGCAGAAAGGATGAGCAGTTCTTC.